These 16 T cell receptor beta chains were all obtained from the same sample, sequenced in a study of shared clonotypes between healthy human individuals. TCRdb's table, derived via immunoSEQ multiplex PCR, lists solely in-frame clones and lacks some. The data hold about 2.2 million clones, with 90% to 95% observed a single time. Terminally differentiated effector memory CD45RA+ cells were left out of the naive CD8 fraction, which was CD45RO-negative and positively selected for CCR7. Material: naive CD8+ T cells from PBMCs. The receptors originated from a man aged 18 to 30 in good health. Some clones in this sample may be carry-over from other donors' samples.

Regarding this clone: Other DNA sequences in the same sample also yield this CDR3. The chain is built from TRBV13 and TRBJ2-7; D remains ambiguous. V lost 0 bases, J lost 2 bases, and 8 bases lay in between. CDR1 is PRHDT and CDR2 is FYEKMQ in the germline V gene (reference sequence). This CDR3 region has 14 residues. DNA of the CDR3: TGTGCCAGCAGCTTAGGTGGCAGACCCTACGAGCAGTACTTC. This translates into CASSLGGRPYEQYF.

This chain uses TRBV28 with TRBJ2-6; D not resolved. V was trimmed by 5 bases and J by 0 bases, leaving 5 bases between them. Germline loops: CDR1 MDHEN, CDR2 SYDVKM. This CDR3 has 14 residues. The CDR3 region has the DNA TGTGCCAGCAGTGCAATCTCTGGGGCCAACGTCCTGACTTTC. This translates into CASSAISGANVLTF. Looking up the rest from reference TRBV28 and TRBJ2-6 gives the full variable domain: DVKVTQSSRYLVKRTGEKVFLECVQDMDHENMFWYRQDPGLGLRLIYFSYDVKMKEKGDIPEGYSVSREKKERFSLILESASTNQTSMYLCASSAISGANVLTFGAGSRLTVL.

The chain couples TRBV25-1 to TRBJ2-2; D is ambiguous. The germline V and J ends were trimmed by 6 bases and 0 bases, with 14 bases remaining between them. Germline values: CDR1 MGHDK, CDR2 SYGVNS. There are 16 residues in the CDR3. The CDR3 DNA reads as TGTGCCAGCAGCCCAATCGGACGTACGAACACCGGGGAGCTGTTTTTT. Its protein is CASSPIGRTNTGELFF. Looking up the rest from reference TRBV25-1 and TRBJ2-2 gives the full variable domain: EADIYQTPRYLVIGTGKKITLECSQTMGHDKMYWYQQDPGMELHLIHYSYGVNSTEKGDLSSESTVSRIRTEHFPLTLESARPSHTSQYLCASSPIGRTNTGELFFGEGSRLTVL.

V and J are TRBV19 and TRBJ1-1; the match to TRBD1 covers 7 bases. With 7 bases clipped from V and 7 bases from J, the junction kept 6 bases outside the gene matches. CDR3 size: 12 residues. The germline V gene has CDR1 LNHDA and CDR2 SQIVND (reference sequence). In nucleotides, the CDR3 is TGTGCCAGTACCCCACAGGGGCGTGAAGCTTTCTTT. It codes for CASTPQGREAFF.

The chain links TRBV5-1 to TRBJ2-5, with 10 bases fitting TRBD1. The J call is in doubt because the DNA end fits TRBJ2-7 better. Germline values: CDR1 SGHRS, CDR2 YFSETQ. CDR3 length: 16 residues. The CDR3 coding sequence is TGCGCCAGCAGCTTGACAACCTGGACAGGGGGCTACGAGCAGTACTTC. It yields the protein CASSLTTWTGGYEQYF.

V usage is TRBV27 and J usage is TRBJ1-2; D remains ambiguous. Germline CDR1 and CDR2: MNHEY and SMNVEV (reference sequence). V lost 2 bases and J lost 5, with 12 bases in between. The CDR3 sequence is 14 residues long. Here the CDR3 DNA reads TGTGCCAGCAGTTTAGGCGGTCCGGGATATGGCTACACCTTC. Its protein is CASSLGGPGYGYTF.

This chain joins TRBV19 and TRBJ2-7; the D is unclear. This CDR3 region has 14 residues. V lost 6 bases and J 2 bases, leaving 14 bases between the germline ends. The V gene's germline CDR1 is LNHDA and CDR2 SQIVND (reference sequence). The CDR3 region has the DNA TGTGCCAGTAGCCCCGATGGTTACACCTACGAGCAGTACTTC. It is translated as CASSPDGYTYEQYF.

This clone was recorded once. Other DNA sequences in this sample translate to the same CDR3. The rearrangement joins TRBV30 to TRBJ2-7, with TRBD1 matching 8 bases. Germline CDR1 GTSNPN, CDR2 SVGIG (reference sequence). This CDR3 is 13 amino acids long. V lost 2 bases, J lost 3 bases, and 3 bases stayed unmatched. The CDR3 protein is CAWSPGQGYEQYF. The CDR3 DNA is TGTGCCTGGAGTCCCGGACAGGGCTACGAGCAGTACTTC.

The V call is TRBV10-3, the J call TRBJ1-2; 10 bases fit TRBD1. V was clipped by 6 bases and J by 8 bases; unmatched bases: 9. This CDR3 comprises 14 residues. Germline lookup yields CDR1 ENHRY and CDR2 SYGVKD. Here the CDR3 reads CAIRRRDRGSGYTF. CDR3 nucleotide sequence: TGTGCCATCAGGCGCCGGGACAGGGGTTCCGGCTACACCTTC.

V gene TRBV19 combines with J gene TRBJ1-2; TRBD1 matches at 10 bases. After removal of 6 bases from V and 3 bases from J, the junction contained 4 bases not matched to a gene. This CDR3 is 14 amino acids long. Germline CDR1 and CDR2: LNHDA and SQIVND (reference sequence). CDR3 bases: TGTGCCAGTAGAACCGGGACAGGGGACTATGGCTACACCTTC. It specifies CASRTGTGDYGYTF.

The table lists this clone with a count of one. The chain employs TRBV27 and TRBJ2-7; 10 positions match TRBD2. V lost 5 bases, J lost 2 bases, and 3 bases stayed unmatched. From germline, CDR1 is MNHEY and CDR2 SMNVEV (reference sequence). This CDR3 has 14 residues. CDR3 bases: TGTGCCAGCAGTGGACTAGCGGTCCCCTACGAGCAGTACTTC. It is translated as CASSGLAVPYEQYF.

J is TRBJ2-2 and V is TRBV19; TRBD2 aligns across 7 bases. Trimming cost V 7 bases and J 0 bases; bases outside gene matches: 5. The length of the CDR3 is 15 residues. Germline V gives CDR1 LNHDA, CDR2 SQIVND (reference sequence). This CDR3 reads CASTVGTTNTGELFF. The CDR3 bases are TGTGCCAGTACGGTCGGGACTACGAACACCGGGGAGCTGTTTTTT.

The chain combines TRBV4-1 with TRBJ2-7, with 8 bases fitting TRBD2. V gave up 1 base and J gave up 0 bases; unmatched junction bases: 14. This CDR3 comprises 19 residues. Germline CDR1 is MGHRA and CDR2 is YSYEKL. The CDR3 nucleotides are TGCGCCAGCAGCCAAGTTAATTTACCGGGACTAGATTTCTCCTACGAGCAGTACTTC. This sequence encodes CASSQVNLPGLDFSYEQYF.

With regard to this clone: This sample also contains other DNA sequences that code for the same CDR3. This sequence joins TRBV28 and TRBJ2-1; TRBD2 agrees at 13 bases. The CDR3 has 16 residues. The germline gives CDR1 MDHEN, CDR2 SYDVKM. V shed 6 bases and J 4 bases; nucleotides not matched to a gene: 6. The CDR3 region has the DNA TGTGCCAGCAGCACGGGACTAGCGGGGCCGTACAATGAGCAGTTCTTC. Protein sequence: CASSTGLAGPYNEQFF. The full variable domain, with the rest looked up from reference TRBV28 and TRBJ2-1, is DVKVTQSSRYLVKRTGEKVFLECVQDMDHENMFWYRQDPGLGLRLIYFSYDVKMKEKGDIPEGYSVSREKKERFSLILESASTNQTSMYLCASSTGLAGPYNEQFFGPGTRLTVL.

CDR3 residues: CASSLEASGGYNEQFF. The CDR3, as DNA: TGTGCCAGCAGCTTAGAGGCTAGCGGGGGGTACAATGAGCAGTTCTTC. The chain combines TRBV7-6 with TRBJ2-1, with 11 bases fitting TRBD2. CDR1 SGHVS and CDR2 FNYEAQ come from the germline V gene. The V and J ends lost 1 base and 4 bases, in that order; junction bases with no gene match: 3. The CDR3 totals 16 residues.

This CDR3 is CASSQDATPNGYTF. The CDR3 nucleotides read TGTGCCAGCAGCCAAGATGCCACCCCCAATGGCTACACCTTC. This sequence joins TRBV4-2 and TRBJ1-2; D gene ambiguous. The CDR3 is made up of 14 amino acids. Germline-derived CDR1 and CDR2 are LGHNA and YNFKEQ. V lost 0 bases, J lost 6 bases, and 11 bases lay in between.